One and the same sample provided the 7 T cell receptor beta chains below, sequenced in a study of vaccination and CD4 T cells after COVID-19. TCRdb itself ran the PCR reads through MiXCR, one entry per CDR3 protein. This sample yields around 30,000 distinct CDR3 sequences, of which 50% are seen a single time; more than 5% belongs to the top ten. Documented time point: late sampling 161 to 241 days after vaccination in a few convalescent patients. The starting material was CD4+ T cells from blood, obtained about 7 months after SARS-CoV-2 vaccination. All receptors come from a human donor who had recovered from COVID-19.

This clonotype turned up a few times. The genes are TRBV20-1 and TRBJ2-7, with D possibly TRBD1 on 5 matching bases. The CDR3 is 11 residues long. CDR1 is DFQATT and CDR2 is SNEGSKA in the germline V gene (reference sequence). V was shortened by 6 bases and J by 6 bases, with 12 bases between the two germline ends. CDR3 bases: TGCAGTGCCTCACAGGCCACCGAGCAGTACTTC. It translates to CSASQATEQYF.

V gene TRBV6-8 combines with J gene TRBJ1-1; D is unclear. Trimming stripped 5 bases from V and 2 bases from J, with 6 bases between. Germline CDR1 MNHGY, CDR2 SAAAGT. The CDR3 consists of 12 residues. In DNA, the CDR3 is TGTGCCAGCAGTGTTGATAACACTGAAGCTTTCTTT. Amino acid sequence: CASSVDNTEAFF.

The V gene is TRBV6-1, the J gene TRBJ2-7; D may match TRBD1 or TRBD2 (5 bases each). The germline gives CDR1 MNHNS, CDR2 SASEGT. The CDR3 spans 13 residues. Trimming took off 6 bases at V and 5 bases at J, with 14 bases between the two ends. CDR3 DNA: TGTGCCAGCAGGGGGCCCCTACTAGACGAGCAGTACTTC. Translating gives CASRGPLLDEQYF.

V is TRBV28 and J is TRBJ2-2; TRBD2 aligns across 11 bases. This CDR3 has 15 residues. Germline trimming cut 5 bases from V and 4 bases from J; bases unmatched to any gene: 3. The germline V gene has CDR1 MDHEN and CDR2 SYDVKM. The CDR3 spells CASSIAGGFTGELFF. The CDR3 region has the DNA TGTGCCAGCAGTATAGCGGGAGGGTTCACCGGGGAGCTGTTTTTT.

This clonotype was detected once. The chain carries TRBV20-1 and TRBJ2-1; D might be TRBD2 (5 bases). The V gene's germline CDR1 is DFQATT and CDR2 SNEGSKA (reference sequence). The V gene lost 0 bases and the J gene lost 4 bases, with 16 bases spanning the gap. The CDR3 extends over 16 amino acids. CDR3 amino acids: CSARDPGIGVYNEQFF. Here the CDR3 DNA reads TGCAGTGCTAGAGATCCGGGGATTGGGGTGTACAATGAGCAGTTCTTC.

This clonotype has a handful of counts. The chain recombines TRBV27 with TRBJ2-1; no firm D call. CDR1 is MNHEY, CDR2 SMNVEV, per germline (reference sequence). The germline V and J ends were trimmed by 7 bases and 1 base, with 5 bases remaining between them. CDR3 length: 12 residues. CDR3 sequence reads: CASTGSYNEQFF. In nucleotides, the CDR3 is TGTGCCAGCACTGGGTCCTACAATGAGCAGTTCTTC.

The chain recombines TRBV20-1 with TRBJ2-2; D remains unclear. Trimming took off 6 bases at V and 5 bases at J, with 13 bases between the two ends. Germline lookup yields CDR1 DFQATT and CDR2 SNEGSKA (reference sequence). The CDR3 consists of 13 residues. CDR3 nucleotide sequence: TGCAGTGCCTACATTCAAGGTACCGGGGAGCTGTTTTTT. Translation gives CSAYIQGTGELFF.